The rows below give T cell receptor beta chains drawn from one sample of a study of PD-1 blockade in mismatch repair-deficient tumors. Some clones are missing from TCRdb's copy, which holds only in-frame ones; the method was immunoSEQ multiplex PCR. The sample has tens of thousands of clones; over 70% are singletons. This specimen consisted of peripheral blood, obtained 12 weeks after starting pembrolizumab. Source of these receptors: an adult with mismatch repair-deficient cancer. CDR3s include the opening cysteine and the closing phenylalanine or tryptophan. A D gene is named only where the DNA matches it firmly. Clone size is given for some rows only: seen once, a few or many times, or a class if the clone is expanded.

TRBJ1-1 | - | - | TRBV5-5 | CASSFAPGLDTEAFF | TGTGCCAGCAGCTTCGCGCCAGGGCTGGACACTGAAGCTTTCTTT
TRBJ2-7 | - | - | TRBV29-1 | CSVVDGGEQYF | TGCAGCGTTGTGGACGGTGGCGAGCAGTACTTC
TRBJ2-5 | - | - | TRBV7-5 | CASSIGGWWETQYF | TGTGCCAGCAGTATAGGGGGCTGGTGGGAGACCCAGTACTTC
TRBJ1-2 | - | - | TRBV19 | CASSIVGRDYGYTF | TGTGCCAGTAGTATAGTAGGGCGGGACTATGGCTACACCTTC
TRBJ2-2 | - | - | TRBV12-5 | CASGRDRTGELFF | TGTGCTAGTGGCAGAGACAGGACCGGGGAGCTGTTTTTT
TRBJ2-4 | - | - | TRBV5-5 | CASSTRPGQPNIQYF | TGTGCCAGCAGCACCCGGCCCGGGCAGCCAAACATTCAGTACTTC
TRBJ1-4 | TRBD1 | - | TRBV7-9 | CASSLAFQGTGEKLFF | TGTGCCAGCAGCTTAGCCTTCCAGGGGACAGGTGAAAAACTGTTTTTT
TRBJ1-4 | - | once | TRBV9 | CASSPTGTNEKLFF | TGTGCCAGCAGCCCGACAGGAACAAATGAAAAACTGTTTTTT
TRBJ2-1 | TRBD2 | - | TRBV5-4 | CASSLAASGYNEQFF | TGTGCCAGCAGCTTGGCGGCTAGCGGCTACAATGAGCAGTTCTTC
TRBJ2-5 | TRBD2 | few | TRBV6-6 | CASSVRGGQETQYF | TGTGCCAGCAGTGTGCGCGGGGGACAAGAGACCCAGTACTTC
TRBJ1-2 | - | - | TRBV5-1 | CASSLVSKGDYTF | TGCGCCAGCAGCTTGGTGTCGAAAGGGGACTACACCTTC
TRBJ1-2 | - | - | TRBV27 | CASSFSRLGGRGYTF | TGTGCCAGCAGTTTTTCTCGTCTAGGGGGACGTGGCTACACCTTC
TRBJ2-7 | - | few | TRBV28 | CASSPYLEQYF | TGTGCCAGCAGCCCTTACCTCGAGCAGTACTTC
TRBJ2-7 | TRBD2 | few | TRBV6-6 | CASSKREPVPYEQYF | TGTGCCAGCAGTAAGCGGGAACCAGTCCCCTACGAGCAGTACTTC
TRBJ2-1 | TRBD2 | - | TRBV9 | CASSEAGGLDFREQFF | TGTGCCAGCAGCGAAGCGGGAGGGCTTGATTTCAGGGAGCAGTTCTTC
TRBJ1-5 | - | - | TRBV27 | CASTAGGNQPQHF | TGTGCCAGCACGGCGGGGGGGAATCAGCCCCAGCATTTT
TRBJ1-5 | - | - | TRBV7-9 | CASSLASSGAGQPQHF | TGTGCCAGCAGCTTAGCAAGTTCAGGGGCAGGTCAGCCCCAGCATTTT
TRBJ2-7 | - | - | TRBV4-1 | CASSPRLANDGEQYF | TGCGCCAGCAGCCCCCGGCTAGCTAACGACGGCGAGCAGTACTTC
TRBJ1-5 | - | few | TRBV2 | CASSERSGRNQPQHF | TGTGCCAGCAGTGAACGGTCAGGGCGGAATCAGCCCCAGCATTTT
TRBJ1-1 | - | - | TRBV7-8 | CASSLGLGANTEAFF | TGTGCCAGCAGCTTAGGTTTAGGGGCTAACACTGAAGCTTTCTTT
TRBJ2-3 | TRBD1 | few | TRBV6-5 | CASSYGDRASDTQYF | TGTGCCAGCAGTTACGGGGACAGGGCCTCAGATACGCAGTATTTT
TRBJ1-2 | - | few | TRBV14 | CASSQTPGVGYGYTF | TGTGCCAGCAGCCAAACGCCAGGGGTGGGGTATGGCTACACCTTC
TRBJ2-7 | - | - | TRBV5-6 | CASSLARGYEQYF | TGTGCCAGCAGCTTGGCCAGGGGCTACGAGCAGTACTTC
TRBJ2-3 | - | - | TRBV19 | CASRPGYTDTQYF | TGTGCCAGTCGCCCCGGCTACACAGATACGCAGTATTTT
TRBJ2-1 | - | - | TRBV11-2 | CASSLVFSEQFF | TGTGCCAGCAGCTTAGTTTTTAGTGAGCAGTTCTTC
TRBJ2-2 | - | - | TRBV5-8 | CASSLVRGIGELFF | TGTGCCAGCAGCTTGGTGAGGGGAATCGGGGAGCTGTTTTTT
TRBJ2-2 | TRBD2 | - | TRBV30 | CAWSRGVAGELFF | TGTGCCTGGAGTCGGGGGGTAGCCGGGGAGCTGTTTTTT
TRBJ2-7 | TRBD2 | few | TRBV5-1 | CASTSGTTTYEQYF | TGCGCCAGCACGAGCGGGACTACTACCTACGAGCAGTACTTC
TRBJ2-5 | TRBD2 | once | TRBV5-1 | CASSLGLEMETQYF | TGCGCCAGCAGCTTAGGACTAGAGATGGAGACCCAGTACTTC
TRBJ2-5 | - | once | TRBV5-6 | CASSSPVRDIQETQYF | TGTGCCAGCAGCTCCCCCGTCAGGGACATACAAGAGACCCAGTACTTC
TRBJ1-1 | - | - | TRBV6-6 | CASSYSRRDPIEAFF | TGTGCCAGCAGTTACTCCCGCAGGGACCCCATTGAAGCTTTCTTT
TRBJ2-1 | TRBD2 | once | TRBV30 | CAWDRTAGLADRISYNEQFF | TGTGCCTGGGACCGTACGGCAGGGCTAGCGGACCGTATCTCCTACAATGAGCAGTTCTTC
TRBJ2-1 | - | - | TRBV9 | CASSGLGWNEQFF | TGTGCCAGCAGCGGACTAGGGTGGAATGAGCAGTTCTTC
TRBJ2-5 | - | - | TRBV5-6 | CASSPMGTGQETQYF | TGTGCCAGCAGCCCAATGGGGACGGGCCAAGAGACCCAGTACTTC
TRBJ2-5 | - | - | TRBV7-9 | CASSLGQGWEQETQYF | TGTGCCAGCAGCTTAGGGCAGGGATGGGAACAAGAGACCCAGTACTTC
TRBJ2-7 | TRBD2 | - | TRBV7-9 | CASSPGLGYEQYF | TGTGCCAGCAGCCCGGGACTAGGATACGAGCAGTACTTC
TRBJ1-4 | TRBD1 | - | TRBV27 | CASSQGAGYNEKLFF | TGTGCCAGCAGTCAGGGGGCAGGGTATAATGAAAAACTGTTTTTT
TRBJ1-1 | - | - | TRBV20-1 | CSAKGGNEAFF | TGCAGTGCAAAGGGGGGAAATGAAGCTTTCTTT
TRBJ2-5 | TRBD1 | - | TRBV4-2 | CASSQPNTGGGETQYF | TGTGCCAGCAGCCAACCAAATACAGGGGGTGGGGAGACCCAGTACTTC
TRBJ2-5 | TRBD2 | - | TRBV18 | CASSQGLAGGSYQETQYF | TGTGCCAGCTCGCAAGGACTAGCGGGAGGCTCATACCAAGAGACCCAGTACTTC
TRBJ2-1 | TRBD2 | - | TRBV6-4 | CASSLLAGVNNEQFF | TGTGCCAGCAGCCTACTAGCGGGAGTGAACAATGAGCAGTTCTTC
TRBJ1-2 | - | - | TRBV7-3 | CASSSHYGYTF | TGTGCCAGCAGCTCCCATTATGGCTACACCTTC
TRBJ2-3 | - | - | TRBV5-1 | CASSLQPQSTDTQYF | TGCGCCAGCAGCTTGCAACCCCAGTCCACAGATACGCAGTATTTT
TRBJ1-1 | - | - | TRBV28 | CASSPRDKLSAFF | TGTGCCAGCAGCCCGCGGGACAAATTAAGTGCTTTCTTT
TRBJ1-5 | - | few | TRBV27 | CATSTGYQPQHF | TGTGCCACCTCCACTGGTTATCAGCCCCAGCATTTT
TRBJ2-1 | - | - | TRBV11-2 | CASSLFGRNEQFF | TGTGCCAGCAGCTTATTCGGGAGAAATGAGCAGTTCTTC
TRBJ1-1 | - | - | TRBV18 | CASSPDGADTEAFF | TGTGCCAGCTCACCAGACGGGGCGGACACTGAAGCTTTCTTT
TRBJ1-2 | - | - | TRBV7-5 | CASSPTGGYGYTF | TGTGCCAGCAGCCCGACGGGTGGATATGGCTACACCTTC
TRBJ2-3 | TRBD1 | - | TRBV6-1 | CASSDLPGQGEDTQYF | TGTGCCAGCAGTGACCTGCCGGGACAGGGGGAAGATACGCAGTATTTT
TRBJ2-3 | - | - | TRBV4-1 | CASSQVDGSTDTQYF | TGCGCCAGCAGCCAAGTGGACGGTAGCACAGATACGCAGTATTTT